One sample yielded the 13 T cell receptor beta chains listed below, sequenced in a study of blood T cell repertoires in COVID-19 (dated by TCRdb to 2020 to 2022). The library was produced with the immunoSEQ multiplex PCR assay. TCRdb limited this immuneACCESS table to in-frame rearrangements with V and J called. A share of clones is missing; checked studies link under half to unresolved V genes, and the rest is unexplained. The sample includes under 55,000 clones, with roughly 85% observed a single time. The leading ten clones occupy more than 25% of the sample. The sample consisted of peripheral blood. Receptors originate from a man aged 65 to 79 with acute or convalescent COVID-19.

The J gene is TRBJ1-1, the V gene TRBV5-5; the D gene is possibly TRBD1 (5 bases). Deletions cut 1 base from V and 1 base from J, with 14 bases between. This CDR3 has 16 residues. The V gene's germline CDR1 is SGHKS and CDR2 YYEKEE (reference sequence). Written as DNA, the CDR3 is TGTGCCAGCAGCTTGACCGCCGGACACCAGAACACTGAAGCTTTCTTT. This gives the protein CASSLTAGHQNTEAFF.

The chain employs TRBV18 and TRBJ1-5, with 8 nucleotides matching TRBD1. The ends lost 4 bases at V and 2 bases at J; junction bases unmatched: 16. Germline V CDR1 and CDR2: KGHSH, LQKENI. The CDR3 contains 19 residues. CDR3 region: CASSLSTGAYSGGNQPQHF. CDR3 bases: TGTGCCAGCTCACTTTCGACAGGGGCTTATTCGGGGGGCAATCAGCCCCAGCATTTT.

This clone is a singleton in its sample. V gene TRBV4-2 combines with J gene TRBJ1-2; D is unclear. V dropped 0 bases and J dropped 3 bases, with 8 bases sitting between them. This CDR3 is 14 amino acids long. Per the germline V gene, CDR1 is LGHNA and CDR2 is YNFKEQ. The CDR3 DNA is TGTGCCAGCAGCCAAGATCAGGTTGACTATGGCTACACCTTC. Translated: CASSQDQVDYGYTF.

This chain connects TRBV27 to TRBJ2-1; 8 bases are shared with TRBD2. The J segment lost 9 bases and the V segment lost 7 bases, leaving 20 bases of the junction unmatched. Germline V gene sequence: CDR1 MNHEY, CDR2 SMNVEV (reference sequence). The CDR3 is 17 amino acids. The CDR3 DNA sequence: TGTGCCAGCATCTTAATTGGAAGGACGGGGGGGCCCGGTGAGCAGTTCTTC. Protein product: CASILIGRTGGPGEQFF.

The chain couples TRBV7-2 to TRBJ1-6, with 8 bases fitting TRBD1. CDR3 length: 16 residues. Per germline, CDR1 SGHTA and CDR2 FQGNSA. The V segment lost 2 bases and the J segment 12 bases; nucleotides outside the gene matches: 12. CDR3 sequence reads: CASSLISSGQGIPLHF. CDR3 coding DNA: TGTGCCAGCAGCTTAATTAGTTCCGGACAGGGAATACCCCTCCACTTT.

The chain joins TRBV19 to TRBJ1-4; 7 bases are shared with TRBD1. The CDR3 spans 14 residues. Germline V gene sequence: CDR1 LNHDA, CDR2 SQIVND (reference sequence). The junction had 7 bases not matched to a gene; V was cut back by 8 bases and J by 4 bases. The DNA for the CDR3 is TGTGCCAGTGCTCGAGACAGGGTTAATGAAAAACTGTTTTTT. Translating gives CASARDRVNEKLFF.

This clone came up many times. CDR3 bases: TGTGCCAGCAGCTTGAGGACTAGCGGGAACACCGGGGAGCTGTTTTTT. It codes for CASSLRTSGNTGELFF. The chain is built from TRBV5-4 and TRBJ2-2; TRBD2 agrees at 10 bases. The ends lost 1 base at V and 1 base at J; junction bases unmatched: 1. The CDR3 loop spans 16 amino acids. The V gene's germline CDR1 is SGHNT and CDR2 YYREEE (reference sequence).

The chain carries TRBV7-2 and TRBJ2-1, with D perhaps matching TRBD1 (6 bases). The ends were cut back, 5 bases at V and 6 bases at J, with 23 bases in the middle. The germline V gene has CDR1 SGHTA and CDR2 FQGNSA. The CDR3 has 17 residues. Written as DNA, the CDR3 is TGTGCCAGCAGCACGCGCCGGGACACCATACCAGGCAATGAGCAGTTCTTC. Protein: CASSTRRDTIPGNEQFF.

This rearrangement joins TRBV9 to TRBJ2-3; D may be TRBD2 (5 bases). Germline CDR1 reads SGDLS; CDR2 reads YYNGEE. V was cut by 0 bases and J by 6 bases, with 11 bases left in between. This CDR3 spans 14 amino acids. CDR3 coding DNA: TGTGCCAGCAGCGTAGGGACTCTCGGGGATACGCAGTATTTT. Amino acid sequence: CASSVGTLGDTQYF.

CDR3 sequence reads: CSAGGANTEAFF. The CDR3 region has the DNA TGCAGCGCCGGGGGGGCGAACACTGAAGCTTTCTTT. This chain connects TRBV29-1 to TRBJ1-1; possible D gene TRBD1, 6 bases. V lost 7 bases to trimming and J lost 1 base, with 10 bases between them. The CDR3 contains 12 residues. Germline V gene lookup returns CDR1 SQVTM and CDR2 ANQGSEA.

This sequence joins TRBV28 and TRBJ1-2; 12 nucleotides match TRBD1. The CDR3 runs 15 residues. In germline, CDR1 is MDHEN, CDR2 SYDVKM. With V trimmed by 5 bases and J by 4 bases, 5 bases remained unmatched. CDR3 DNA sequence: TGTGCCAGCAGTGGCGGGACAGGGGGCGCCTATGGCTACACCTTC. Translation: CASSGGTGGAYGYTF.

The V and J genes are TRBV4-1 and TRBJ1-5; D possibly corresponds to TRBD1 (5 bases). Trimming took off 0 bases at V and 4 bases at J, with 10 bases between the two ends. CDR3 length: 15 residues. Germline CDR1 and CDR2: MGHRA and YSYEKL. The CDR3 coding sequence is TGCGCCAGCAGCCAAGATGGAGGGGATAATCAGCCCCAGCATTTT. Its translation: CASSQDGGDNQPQHF.

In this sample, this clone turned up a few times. The CDR3 protein is CASSEQGGAIWEEKLFF. In nucleotides, the CDR3 is TGTGCCAGCAGTGAACAGGGAGGGGCGATTTGGGAGGAAAAACTGTTTTTT. The chain is built from TRBV2 and TRBJ1-4; D is possibly TRBD1 (5 bases). The CDR3 spans 17 residues. Germline V gene data show CDR1 as SNHLY and CDR2 as FYNNEI. V lost 2 bases, J lost 8 bases, and 21 bases lay in between.